This TCR beta chain was captured by sequencing in a study of T cells in Graves' hyperthyroidism and ophthalmopathy. Study-level information: Peripheral blood specimens were obtained at initial diagnosis, prior to any treatment.

TCR beta CDR3 regions were amplified from RNA transcripts. Initially, a first-round RT-PCR of the TCR CDR3 employed the HTBI primer set. TCRdb called the multiplex PCR reads again in MiXCR, with one record for every CDR3 protein. The table records around 600,000 distinct CDR3 sequences, about 15% of them present only once. Graves' hyperthyroidism was deemed stable absent ophthalmopathy progression within 18 months. This clonotype appeared many times. V was trimmed by 2 bases and J by 2 bases, leaving 14 bases between them. The germline gives CDR1 MNHEY, CDR2 SVGAGI. This CDR3 region has 16 residues. This clonotype was obtained from a woman aged 25 to 39 with Graves' hyperthyroidism. The V call is TRBV6-5, the J call TRBJ2-3, with D tentatively TRBD1 (6 bases). The sample was blood. This chain's CDR3 is CASSYRSTGFTDTQYF. The CDR3 coding sequence is TGTGCCAGCAGTTACAGGTCCACAGGGTTCACAGATACGCAGTATTTT.